This T cell receptor beta chain was captured in a study of blood T cell repertoires in COVID-19. Overall study context: Samples came from the United States, Italy and Spain, spanning acute and convalescent COVID-19. PBMCs, B-cell-depleted T cells, or T cells were the source of the cDNA or gDNA that made up the material.

As processed by the authors: The assay estimated nucleated cells by amplifying reference gene primers. The table came from immunoSEQ multiplex PCR; TCRdb's copy has only in-frame clones and leaves some out. Clonal size and the V and J genes are those of that table, whereas D and trimming came from the DNA. Of 130,000 to 150,000 clones in the sample, about 84% were seen once. J was trimmed by 4 bases and V by 1 base; bases with no gene match: 9. Germline V gene data show CDR1 as SGHTA and CDR2 as FQGNSA. The CDR3 loop spans 16 amino acids. This clonotype originated in a woman in her forties or fifties with acute or convalescent COVID-19. The sample comprised peripheral blood. The rearrangement links TRBV7-2 to TRBJ1-2, with 7 bases matching TRBD1. The CDR3 DNA reads TGTGCCAGCAGCTTAGGGGGAACAGGGGTAACCTATGGCTACACCTTC. Translating it yields CASSLGGTGVTYGYTF.